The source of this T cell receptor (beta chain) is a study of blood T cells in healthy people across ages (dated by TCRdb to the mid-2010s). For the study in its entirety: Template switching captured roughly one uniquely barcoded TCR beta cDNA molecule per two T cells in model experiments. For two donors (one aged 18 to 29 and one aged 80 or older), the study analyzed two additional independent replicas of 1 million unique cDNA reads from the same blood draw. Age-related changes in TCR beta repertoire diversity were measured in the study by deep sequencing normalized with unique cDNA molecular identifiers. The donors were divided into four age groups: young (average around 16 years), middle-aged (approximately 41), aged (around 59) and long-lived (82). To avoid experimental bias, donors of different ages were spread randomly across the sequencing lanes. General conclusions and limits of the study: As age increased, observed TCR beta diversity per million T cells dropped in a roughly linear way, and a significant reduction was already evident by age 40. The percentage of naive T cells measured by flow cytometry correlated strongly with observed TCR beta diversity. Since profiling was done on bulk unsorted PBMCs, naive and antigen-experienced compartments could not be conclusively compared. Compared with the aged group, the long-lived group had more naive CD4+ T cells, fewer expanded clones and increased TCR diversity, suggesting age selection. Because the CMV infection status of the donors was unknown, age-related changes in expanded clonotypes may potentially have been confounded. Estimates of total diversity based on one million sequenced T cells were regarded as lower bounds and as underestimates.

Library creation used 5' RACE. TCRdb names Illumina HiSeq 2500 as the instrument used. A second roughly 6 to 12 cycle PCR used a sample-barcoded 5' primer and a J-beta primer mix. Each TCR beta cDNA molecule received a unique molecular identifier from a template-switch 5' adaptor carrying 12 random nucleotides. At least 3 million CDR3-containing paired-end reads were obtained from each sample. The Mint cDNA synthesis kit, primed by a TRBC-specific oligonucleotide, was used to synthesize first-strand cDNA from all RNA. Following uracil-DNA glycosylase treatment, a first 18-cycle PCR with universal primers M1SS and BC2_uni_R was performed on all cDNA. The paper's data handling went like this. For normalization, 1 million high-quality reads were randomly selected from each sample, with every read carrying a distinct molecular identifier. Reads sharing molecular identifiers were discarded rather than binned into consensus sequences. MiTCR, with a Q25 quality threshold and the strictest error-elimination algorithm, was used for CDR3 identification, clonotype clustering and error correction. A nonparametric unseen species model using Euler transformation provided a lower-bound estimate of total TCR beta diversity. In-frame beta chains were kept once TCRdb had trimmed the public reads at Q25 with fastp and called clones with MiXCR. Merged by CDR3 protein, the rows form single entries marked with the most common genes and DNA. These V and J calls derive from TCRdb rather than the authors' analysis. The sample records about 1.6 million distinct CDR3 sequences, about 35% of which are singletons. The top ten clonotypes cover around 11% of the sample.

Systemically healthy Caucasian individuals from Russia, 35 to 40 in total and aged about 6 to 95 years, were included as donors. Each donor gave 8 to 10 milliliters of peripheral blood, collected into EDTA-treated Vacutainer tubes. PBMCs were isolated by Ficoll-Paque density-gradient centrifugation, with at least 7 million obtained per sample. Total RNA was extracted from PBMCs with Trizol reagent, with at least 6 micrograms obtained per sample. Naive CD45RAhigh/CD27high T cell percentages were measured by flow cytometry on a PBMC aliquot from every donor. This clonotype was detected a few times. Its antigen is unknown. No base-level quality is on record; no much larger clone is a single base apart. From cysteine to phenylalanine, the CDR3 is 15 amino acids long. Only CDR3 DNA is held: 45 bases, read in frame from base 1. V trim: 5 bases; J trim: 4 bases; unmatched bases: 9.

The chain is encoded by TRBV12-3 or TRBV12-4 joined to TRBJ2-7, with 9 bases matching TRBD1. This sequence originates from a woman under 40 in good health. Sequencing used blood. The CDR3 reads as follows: CASSVSGQGLYEQYF. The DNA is TGTGCCAGCAGTGTGTCGGGACAGGGTTTGTACGAGCAGTACTTC.